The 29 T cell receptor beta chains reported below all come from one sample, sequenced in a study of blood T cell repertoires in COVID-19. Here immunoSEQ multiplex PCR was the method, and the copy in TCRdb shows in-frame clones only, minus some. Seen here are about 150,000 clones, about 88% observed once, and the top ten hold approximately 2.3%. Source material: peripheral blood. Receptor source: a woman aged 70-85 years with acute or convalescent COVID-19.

In DNA form, the CDR3 reads TGTGCCAGCAGTGTACAGGGGTTATTGGTGTATGGCTACACCTTC. Translating it yields CASSVQGLLVYGYTF. The chain combines TRBV2 with TRBJ1-2; 7 bases are a match to TRBD1. The CDR3 consists of 15 residues. Germline loops: CDR1 SNHLY, CDR2 FYNNEI. V was clipped by 4 bases and J by 5 bases; unmatched bases: 10.

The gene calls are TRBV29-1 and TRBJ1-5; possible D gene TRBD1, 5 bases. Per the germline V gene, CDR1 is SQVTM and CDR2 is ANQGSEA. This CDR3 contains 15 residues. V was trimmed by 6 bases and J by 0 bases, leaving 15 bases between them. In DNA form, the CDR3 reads TGCAGCGTCGGTGAACGGGGGGGTAGCAATCAGCCCCAGCATTTT. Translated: CSVGERGGSNQPQHF.

DNA of the CDR3: TGCAGCGTTGAGGCAGGGTTCGGCTATGGCTACACCTTC. Translated, it gives CSVEAGFGYGYTF. V and J are TRBV29-1 and TRBJ1-2; D possibly corresponds to TRBD1 (5 bases). In germline, CDR1 is SQVTM, CDR2 ANQGSEA. The CDR3 loop spans 13 amino acids. Trimming shortened V by 3 bases and J by 4 bases, and 12 bases separated the two germline ends.

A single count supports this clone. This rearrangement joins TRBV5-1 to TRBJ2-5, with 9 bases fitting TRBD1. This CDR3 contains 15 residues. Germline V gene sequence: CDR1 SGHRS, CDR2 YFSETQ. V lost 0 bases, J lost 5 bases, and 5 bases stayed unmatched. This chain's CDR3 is CASSLAGTGRETQYF. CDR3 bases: TGCGCCAGCAGCTTGGCCGGGACAGGGAGGGAGACCCAGTACTTC.

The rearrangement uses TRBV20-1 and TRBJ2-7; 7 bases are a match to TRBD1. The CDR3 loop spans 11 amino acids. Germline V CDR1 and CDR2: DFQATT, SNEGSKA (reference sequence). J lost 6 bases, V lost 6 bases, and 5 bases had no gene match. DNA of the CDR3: TGCAGTGCAACCACAGGGGTCGAGCAGTACGTC. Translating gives CSATTGVEQYV.

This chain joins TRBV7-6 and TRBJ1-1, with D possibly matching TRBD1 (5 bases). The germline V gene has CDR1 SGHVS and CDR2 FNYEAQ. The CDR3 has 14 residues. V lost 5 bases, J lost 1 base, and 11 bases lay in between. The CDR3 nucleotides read TGTGCCAGCAGCCCTACAGGTGGGAACACTGAAGCTTTCTTT. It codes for CASSPTGGNTEAFF. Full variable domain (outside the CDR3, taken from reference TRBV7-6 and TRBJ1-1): GAGVSQSPRYKVTKRGQDVALRCDPISGHVSLYWYRQALGQGPEFLTYFNYEAQQDKSGLPNDRFSAERPEGSISTLTIQRTEQRDSAMYRCASSPTGGNTEAFFGQGTRLTVV.

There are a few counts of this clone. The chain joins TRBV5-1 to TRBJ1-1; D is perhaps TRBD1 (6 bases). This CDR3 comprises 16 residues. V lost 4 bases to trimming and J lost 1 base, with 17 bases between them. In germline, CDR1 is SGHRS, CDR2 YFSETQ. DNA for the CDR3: TGCGCCAGCAGCCAACGGGACATCACGCCGAACACTGAAGCTTTCTTT. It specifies CASSQRDITPNTEAFF.

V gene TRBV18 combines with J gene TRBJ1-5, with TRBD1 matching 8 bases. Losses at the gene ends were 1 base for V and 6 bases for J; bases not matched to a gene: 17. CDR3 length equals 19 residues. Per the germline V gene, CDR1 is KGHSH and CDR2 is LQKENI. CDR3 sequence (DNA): TGTGCCAGCTCACCACGATCTCCTGGACAGGGTGGTTTAGGTCAGCCCCAGCATTTT. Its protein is CASSPRSPGQGGLGQPQHF.

Written as DNA, the CDR3 is TGTGCCAGCAGCCTGAACCAGGGGAGCAACTATGGCTACACCTTC. This encodes CASSLNQGSNYGYTF. The gene calls are TRBV2 and TRBJ1-2, with D tentatively TRBD1 (6 bases). The ends were cut back, 6 bases at V and 2 bases at J, with 16 bases in the middle. The CDR3 covers 15 residues. Germline CDR1 reads SNHLY; CDR2 reads FYNNEI.

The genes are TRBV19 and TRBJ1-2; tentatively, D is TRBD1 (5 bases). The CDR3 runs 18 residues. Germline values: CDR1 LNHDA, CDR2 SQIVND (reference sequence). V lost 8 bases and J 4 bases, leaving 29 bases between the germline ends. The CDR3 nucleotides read TGTGCCAGTGGATCCGGCGGGGCGTTAGGCGTCCGTGTCTATGGCTACACCTTC. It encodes CASGSGGALGVRVYGYTF.

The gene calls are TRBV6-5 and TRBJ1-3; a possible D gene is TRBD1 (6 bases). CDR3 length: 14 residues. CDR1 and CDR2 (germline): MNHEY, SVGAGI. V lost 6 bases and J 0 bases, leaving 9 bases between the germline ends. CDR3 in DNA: TGTGCCAGCAGGACAGGTCTCTCTGGAAACACCATATATTTT. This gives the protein CASRTGLSGNTIYF.

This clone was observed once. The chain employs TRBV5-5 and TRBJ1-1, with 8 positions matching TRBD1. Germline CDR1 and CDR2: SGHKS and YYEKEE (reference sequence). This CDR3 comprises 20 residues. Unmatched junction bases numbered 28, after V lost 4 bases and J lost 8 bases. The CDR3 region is CASSHLVQEGTGRTRAEAFF. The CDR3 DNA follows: TGTGCCAGCAGCCACTTGGTCCAGGAGGGGACAGGACGAACAAGGGCCGAAGCTTTCTTT.

The CDR3 loop is CAWSRGREHHEQYF. The CDR3 nucleotides are TGTGCCTGGAGTAGGGGCAGGGAACATCACGAGCAGTACTTC. This chain connects TRBV30 to TRBJ2-7; the D gene is possibly TRBD1 (5 bases). Germline CDR1 and CDR2: GTSNPN and SVGIG (reference sequence). The germline V and J ends were trimmed by 2 bases and 5 bases, with 16 bases remaining between them. The CDR3 loop spans 14 amino acids. Full variable domain (remainder filled in from reference TRBV30 and TRBJ2-7): SQTIHQWPATLVQPVGSPLSLECTVEGTSNPNLYWYRQAAGRGLQLLFYSVGIGQISSEVPQNLSASRPQDRQFILSSKKLLLSDSGFYLCAWSRGREHHEQYFGPGTRLTVT.

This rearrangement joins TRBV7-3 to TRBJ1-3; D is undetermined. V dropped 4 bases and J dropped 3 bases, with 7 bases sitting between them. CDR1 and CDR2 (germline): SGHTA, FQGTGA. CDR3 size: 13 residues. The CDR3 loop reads CASSSSGGNTIYF. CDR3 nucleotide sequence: TGTGCCAGCAGCTCATCGGGTGGAAACACCATATATTTT.

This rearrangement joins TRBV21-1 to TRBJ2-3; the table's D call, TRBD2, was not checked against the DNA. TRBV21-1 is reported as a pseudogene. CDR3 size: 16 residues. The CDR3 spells CASSKGPGLNTDTQYF. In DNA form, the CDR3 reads TGTGCCAGCAGCAAAGGCCCGGGGTTAAACACAGATACGCAGTATTTT.

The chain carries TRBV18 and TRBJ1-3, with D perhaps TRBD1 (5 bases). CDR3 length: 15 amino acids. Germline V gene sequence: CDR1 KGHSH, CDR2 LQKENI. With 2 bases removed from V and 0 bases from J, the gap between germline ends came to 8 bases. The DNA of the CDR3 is TGTGCCAGCTCACCAGACAGACTCTCTGGAAACACCATATATTTT. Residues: CASSPDRLSGNTIYF. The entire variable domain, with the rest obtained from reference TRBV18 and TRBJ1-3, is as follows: NAGVMQNPRHLVRRRGQEARLRCSPMKGHSHVYWYRQLPEEGLKFMVYLQKENIIDESGMPKERFSAEFPKEGPSILRIQQVVRGDSAAYFCASSPDRLSGNTIYFGEGSWLTVV.

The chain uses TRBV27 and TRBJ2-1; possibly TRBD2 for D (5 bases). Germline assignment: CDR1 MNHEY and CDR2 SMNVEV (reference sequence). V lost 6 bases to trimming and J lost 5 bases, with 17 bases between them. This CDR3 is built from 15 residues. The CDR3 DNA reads TGTGCCAGCAGCAAACCTGCCTCGGGGAACAATGAGCAGTTCTTC. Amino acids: CASSKPASGNNEQFF.

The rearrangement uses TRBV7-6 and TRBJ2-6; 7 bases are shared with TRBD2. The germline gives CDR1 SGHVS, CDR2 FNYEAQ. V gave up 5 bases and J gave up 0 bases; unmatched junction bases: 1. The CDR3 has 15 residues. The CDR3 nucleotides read TGTGCCAGCAGCCCGGGGGGCTCTGGGGCCAACGTCCTGACTTTC. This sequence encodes CASSPGGSGANVLTF.

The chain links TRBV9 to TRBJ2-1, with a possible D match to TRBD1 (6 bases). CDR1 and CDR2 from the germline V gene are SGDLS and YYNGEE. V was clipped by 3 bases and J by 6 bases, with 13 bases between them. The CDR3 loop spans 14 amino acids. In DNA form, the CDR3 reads TGTGCCAGCAGCGGAAGGACAGTGAGCAATGAGCAGTTCTTC. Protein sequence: CASSGRTVSNEQFF. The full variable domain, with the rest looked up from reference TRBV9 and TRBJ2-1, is DSGVTQTPKHLITATGQRVTLRCSPRSGDLSVYWYQQSLDQGLQFLIQYYNGEERAKGNILERFSAQQFPDLHSELNLSSLELGDSALYFCASSGRTVSNEQFFGPGTRLTVL.

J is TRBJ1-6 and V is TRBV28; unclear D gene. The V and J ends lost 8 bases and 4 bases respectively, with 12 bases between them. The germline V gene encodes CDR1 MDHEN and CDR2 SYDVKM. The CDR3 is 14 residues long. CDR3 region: CASHYRGYNSPLHF. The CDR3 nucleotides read TGTGCCAGCCACTATCGGGGATATAATTCACCCCTCCACTTT.

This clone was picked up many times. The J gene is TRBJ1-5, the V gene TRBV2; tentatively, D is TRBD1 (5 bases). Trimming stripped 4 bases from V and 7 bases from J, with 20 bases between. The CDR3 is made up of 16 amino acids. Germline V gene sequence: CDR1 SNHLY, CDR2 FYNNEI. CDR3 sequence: CASSAPGMGLRQPQHF. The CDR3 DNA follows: TGTGCCAGCAGTGCCCCAGGGATGGGCCTGAGGCAGCCCCAGCATTTT. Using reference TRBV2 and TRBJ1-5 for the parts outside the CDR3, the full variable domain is EPEVTQTPSHQVTQMGQEVILRCVPISNHLYFYWYRQILGQKVEFLVSFYNNEISEKSEIFDDQFSVERPDGSNFTLKIRSTKLEDSAMYFCASSAPGMGLRQPQHFGDGTRLSIL.

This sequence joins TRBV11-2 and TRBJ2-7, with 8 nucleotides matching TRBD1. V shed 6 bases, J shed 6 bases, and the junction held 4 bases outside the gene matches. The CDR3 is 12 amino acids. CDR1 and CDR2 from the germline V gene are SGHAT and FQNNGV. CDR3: CASRFTGGEQYF. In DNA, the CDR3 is TGTGCCAGCAGGTTTACAGGGGGCGAGCAGTACTTC.

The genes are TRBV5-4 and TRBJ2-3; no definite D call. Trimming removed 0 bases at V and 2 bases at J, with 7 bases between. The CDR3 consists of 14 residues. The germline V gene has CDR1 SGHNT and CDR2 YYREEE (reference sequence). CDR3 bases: TGTGCCAGCAGCTTGGATCAAAACACAGATACGCAGTATTTT. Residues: CASSLDQNTDTQYF.

The CDR3 DNA reads as TGTGCCACCACCAAGGTTCAGCGGGGGAAGTACGAGCAGTACTTC. Protein sequence: CATTKVQRGKYEQYF. The chain employs TRBV24-1 and TRBJ2-7; TRBD2 agrees at 8 bases. CDR1 and CDR2 from the germline V gene are KGHDR and SFDVKD. Trimming cost V 8 bases and J 4 bases; bases outside gene matches: 12. This CDR3 is 15 amino acids long.

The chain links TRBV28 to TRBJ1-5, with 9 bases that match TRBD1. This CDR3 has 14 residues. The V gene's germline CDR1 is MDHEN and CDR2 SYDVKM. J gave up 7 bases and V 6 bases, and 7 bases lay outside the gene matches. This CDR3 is CASSPGTGLQPQHF. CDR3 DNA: TGTGCCAGCAGCCCCGGGACAGGGTTGCAGCCCCAGCATTTT.

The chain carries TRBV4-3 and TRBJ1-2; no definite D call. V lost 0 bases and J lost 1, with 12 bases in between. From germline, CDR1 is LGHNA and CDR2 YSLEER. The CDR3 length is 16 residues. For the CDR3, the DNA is TGCGCCAGCAGCCAAGATCATTTTCCGGGTAACTATGGCTACACCTTC. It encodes CASSQDHFPGNYGYTF.

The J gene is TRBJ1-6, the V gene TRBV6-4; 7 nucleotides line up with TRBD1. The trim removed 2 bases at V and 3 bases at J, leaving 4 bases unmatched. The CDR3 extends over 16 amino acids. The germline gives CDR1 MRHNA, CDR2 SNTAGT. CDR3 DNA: TGTGCCAGCAGTGACGAACAGGGGATCTATAATTCACCCCTCCACTTT. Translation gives CASSDEQGIYNSPLHF.

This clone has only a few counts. The CDR3: CASSPTGSYNEQFF. CDR3 bases: TGTGCCAGCAGCCCGACAGGCTCCTACAATGAGCAGTTCTTC. The V call is TRBV9, the J call TRBJ2-1; a weak D match, TRBD1 (6 bases). V was pared by 4 bases and J by 0 bases, with 8 bases between. The CDR3 is 14 residues long. CDR1 is SGDLS, CDR2 YYNGEE, per germline.

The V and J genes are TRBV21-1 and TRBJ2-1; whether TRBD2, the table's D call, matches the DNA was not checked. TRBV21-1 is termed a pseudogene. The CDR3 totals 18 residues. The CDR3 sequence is CASSKARTSGLGNNEQFF. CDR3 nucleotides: TGTGCCAGCAGCAAAGCGAGGACTAGCGGTTTGGGGAATAATGAGCAGTTCTTC.